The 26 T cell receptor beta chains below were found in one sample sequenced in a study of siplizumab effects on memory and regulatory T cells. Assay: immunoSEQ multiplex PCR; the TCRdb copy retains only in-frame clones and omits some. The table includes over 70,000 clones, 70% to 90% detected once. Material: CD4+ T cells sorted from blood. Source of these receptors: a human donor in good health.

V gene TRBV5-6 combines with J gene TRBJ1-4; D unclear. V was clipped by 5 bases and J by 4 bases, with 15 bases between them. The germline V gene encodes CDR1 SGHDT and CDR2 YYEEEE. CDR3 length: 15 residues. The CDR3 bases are TGTGCCAGCAGACGGTTTGTTACGGATAATGAAAAACTGTTTTTT. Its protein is CASRRFVTDNEKLFF.

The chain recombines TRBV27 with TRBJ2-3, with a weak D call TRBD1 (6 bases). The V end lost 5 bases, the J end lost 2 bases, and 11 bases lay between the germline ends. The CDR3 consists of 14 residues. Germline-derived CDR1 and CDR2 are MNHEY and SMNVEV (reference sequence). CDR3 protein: CASSGGRITDTQYF. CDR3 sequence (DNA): TGTGCCAGCAGTGGGGGCAGGATCACAGATACGCAGTATTTT.

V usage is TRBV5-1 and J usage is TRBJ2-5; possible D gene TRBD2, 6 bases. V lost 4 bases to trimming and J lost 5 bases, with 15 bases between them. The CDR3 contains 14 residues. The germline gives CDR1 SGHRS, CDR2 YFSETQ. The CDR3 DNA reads TGCGCCAGCAGCGATGGAGGGGCCGTTGAGACCCAGTACTTC. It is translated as CASSDGGAVETQYF.

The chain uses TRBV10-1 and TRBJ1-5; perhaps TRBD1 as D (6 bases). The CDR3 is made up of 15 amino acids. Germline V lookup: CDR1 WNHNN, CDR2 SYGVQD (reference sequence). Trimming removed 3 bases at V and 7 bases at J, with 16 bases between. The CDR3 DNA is TGCGCCAGCAGTGATGTCGAGGGGGGAAGCCAGCCCCAGCATTTT. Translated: CASSDVEGGSQPQHF.

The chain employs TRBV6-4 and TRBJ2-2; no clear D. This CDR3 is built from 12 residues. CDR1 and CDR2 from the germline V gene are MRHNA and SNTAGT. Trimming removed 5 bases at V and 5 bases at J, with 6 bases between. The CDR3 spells CASSPRTGELFF. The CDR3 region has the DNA TGTGCCAGCAGTCCCCGAACCGGGGAGCTGTTTTTT.

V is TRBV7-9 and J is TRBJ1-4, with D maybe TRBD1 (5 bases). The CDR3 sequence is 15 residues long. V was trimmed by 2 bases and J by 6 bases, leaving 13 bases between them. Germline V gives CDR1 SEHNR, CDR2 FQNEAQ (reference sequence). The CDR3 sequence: CASSLLGEGHEKLFF. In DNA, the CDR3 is TGTGCCAGCAGCTTATTGGGGGAGGGGCATGAAAAACTGTTTTTT.

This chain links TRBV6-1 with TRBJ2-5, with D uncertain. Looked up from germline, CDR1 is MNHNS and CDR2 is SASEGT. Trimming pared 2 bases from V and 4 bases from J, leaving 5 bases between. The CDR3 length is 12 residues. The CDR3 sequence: CASSESLETQYF. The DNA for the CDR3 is TGTGCCAGCAGTGAATCGTTAGAGACCCAGTACTTC.

This chain's CDR3 is CASSSAVGGAGETQYF. In nucleotides, the CDR3 is TGTGCCAGCAGCTCCGCCGTGGGGGGCGCAGGAGAGACCCAGTACTTC. The chain has TRBV25-1 and TRBJ2-5, with D perhaps TRBD1 or TRBD2 (6 bases each). Germline values: CDR1 MGHDK, CDR2 SYGVNS. The CDR3 extends over 16 amino acids. Trimming left V 6 bases short and J 4 bases short, with 21 bases between.

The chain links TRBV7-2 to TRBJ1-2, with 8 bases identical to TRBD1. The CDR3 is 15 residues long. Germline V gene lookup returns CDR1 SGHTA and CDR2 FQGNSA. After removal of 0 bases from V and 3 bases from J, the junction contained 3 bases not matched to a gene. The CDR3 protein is CASSLAPGGHYGYTF. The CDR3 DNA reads TGTGCCAGCAGCTTAGCTCCAGGGGGCCACTATGGCTACACCTTC.

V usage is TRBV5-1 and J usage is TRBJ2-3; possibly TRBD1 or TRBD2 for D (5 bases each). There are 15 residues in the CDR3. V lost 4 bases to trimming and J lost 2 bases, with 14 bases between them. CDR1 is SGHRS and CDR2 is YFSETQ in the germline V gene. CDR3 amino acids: CASSPGRGDTDTQYF. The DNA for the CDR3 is TGCGCCAGCAGCCCCGGACGGGGCGACACAGATACGCAGTATTTT. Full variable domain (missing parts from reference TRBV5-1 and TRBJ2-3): KAGVTQTPRYLIKTRGQQVTLSCSPISGHRSVSWYQQTPGQGLQFLFEYFSETQRNKGNFPGRFSGRQFSNSRSEMNVSTLELGDSALYLCASSPGRGDTDTQYFGPGTRLTVL.

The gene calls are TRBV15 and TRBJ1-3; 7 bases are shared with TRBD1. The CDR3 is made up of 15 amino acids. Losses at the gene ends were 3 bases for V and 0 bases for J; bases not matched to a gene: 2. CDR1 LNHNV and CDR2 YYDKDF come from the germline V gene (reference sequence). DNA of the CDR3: TGTGCCACCAGCAGGGGGACAGACTCTGGAAACACCATATATTTT. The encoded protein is CATSRGTDSGNTIYF.

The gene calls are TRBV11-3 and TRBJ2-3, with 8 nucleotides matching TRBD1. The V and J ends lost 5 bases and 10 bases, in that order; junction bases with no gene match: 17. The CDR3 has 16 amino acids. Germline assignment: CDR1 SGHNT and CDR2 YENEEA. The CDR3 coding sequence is TGTGCCAGCAGCGCGGCCGGGACAGGAGTAAAGTCCCCGCAGTATTTT. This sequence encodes CASSAAGTGVKSPQYF.

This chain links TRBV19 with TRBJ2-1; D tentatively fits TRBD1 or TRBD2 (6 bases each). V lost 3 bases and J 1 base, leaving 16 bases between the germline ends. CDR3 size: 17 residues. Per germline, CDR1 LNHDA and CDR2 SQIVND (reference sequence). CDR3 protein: CASSIFTTGASYNEQFF. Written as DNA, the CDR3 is TGTGCCAGTAGTATTTTCACCACGGGGGCTTCCTACAATGAGCAGTTCTTC.

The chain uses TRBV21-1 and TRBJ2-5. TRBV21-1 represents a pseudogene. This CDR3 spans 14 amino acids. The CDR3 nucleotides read TGTGCCAGCAGCAGCGACCAAAGGCGAGAGACCCAGTACTTC. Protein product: CASSSDQRRETQYF.

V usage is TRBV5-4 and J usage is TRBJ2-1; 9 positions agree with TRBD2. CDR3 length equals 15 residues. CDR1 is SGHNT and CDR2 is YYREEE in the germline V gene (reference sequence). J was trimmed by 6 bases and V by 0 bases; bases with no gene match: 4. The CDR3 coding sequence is TGTGCCAGCAGCTTGGGGGGACTAGCAGGCAATGAGCAGTTCTTC. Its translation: CASSLGGLAGNEQFF.

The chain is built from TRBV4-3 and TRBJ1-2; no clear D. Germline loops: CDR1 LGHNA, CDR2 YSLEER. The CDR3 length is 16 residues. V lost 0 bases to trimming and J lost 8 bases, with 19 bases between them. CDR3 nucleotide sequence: TGCGCCAGCAGCCAAGATGTGGCCCAGGTAAAAGGGGGCTACACCTTC. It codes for CASSQDVAQVKGGYTF.

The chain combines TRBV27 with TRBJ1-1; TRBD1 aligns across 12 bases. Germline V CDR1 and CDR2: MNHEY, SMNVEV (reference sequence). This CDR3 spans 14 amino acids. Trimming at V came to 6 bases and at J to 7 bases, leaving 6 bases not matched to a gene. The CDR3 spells CASSRDRGQDEAFF. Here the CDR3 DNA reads TGTGCCAGCAGCCGGGACAGGGGGCAGGATGAAGCTTTCTTT.

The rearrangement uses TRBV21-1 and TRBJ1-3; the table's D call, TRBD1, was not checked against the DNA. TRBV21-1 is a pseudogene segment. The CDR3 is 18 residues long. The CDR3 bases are TGTGCCAGCAGCATTCCCGGGACAGCTAAAGGCTTAGGAAACACCATATATTTT. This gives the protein CASSIPGTAKGLGNTIYF.

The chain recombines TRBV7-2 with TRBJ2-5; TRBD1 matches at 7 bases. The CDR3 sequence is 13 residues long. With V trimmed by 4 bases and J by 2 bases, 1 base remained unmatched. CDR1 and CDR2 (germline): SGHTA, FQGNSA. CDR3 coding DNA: TGTGCCAGCAGCTACAGGGGTCAAGAGACCCAGTACTTC. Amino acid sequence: CASSYRGQETQYF.

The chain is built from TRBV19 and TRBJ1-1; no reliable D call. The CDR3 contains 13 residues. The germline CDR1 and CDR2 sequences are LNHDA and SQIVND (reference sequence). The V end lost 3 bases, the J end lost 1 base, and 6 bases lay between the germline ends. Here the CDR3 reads CASSMRENTEAFF. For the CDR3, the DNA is TGTGCCAGTAGTATGAGGGAGAACACTGAAGCTTTCTTT.

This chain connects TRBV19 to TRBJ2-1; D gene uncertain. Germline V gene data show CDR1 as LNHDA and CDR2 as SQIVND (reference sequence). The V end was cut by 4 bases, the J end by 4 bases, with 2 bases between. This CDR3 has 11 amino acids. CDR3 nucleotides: TGTGCCAGTAGTAATTACAATGAGCAGTTCTTC. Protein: CASSNYNEQFF.

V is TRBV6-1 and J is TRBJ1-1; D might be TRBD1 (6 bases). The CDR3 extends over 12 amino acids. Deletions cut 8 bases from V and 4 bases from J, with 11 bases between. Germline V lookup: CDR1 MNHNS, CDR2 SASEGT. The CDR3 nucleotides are TGTGCCAGCGGCGGGGGGCCCACTGAAGCTTTCTTT. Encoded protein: CASGGGPTEAFF.

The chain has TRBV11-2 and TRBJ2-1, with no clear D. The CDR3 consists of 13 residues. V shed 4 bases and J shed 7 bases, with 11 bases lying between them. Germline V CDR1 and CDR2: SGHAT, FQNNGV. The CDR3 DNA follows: TGTGCCAGCAGCTCCCGACGGGTAAATGAGCAGTTCTTC. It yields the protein CASSSRRVNEQFF.

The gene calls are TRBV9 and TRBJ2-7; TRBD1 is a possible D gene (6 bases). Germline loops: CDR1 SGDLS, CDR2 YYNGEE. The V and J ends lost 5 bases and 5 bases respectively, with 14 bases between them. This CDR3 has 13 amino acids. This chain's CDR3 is CASSLEGVHEQYF. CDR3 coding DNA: TGTGCCAGCAGTTTAGAGGGGGTCCACGAGCAGTACTTC. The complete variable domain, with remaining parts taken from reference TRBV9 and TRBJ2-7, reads DSGVTQTPKHLITATGQRVTLRCSPRSGDLSVYWYQQSLDQGLQFLIQYYNGEERAKGNILERFSAQQFPDLHSELNLSSLELGDSALYFCASSLEGVHEQYFGPGTRLTVT.

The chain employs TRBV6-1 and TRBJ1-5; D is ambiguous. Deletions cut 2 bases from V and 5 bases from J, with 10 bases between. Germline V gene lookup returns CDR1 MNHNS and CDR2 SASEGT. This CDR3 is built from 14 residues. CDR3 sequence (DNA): TGTGCCAGCAGTGAAAACAAGATCTATCAGCCCCAGCATTTT. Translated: CASSENKIYQPQHF.

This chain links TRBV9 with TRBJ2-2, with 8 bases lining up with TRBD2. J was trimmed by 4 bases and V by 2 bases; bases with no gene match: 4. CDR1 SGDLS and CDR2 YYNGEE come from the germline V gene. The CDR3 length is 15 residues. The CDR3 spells CASSVGTRVTGELFF. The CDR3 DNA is TGTGCCAGCAGCGTGGGGACTAGGGTCACCGGGGAGCTGTTTTTT. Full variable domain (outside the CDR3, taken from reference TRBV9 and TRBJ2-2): DSGVTQTPKHLITATGQRVTLRCSPRSGDLSVYWYQQSLDQGLQFLIQYYNGEERAKGNILERFSAQQFPDLHSELNLSSLELGDSALYFCASSVGTRVTGELFFGEGSRLTVL.